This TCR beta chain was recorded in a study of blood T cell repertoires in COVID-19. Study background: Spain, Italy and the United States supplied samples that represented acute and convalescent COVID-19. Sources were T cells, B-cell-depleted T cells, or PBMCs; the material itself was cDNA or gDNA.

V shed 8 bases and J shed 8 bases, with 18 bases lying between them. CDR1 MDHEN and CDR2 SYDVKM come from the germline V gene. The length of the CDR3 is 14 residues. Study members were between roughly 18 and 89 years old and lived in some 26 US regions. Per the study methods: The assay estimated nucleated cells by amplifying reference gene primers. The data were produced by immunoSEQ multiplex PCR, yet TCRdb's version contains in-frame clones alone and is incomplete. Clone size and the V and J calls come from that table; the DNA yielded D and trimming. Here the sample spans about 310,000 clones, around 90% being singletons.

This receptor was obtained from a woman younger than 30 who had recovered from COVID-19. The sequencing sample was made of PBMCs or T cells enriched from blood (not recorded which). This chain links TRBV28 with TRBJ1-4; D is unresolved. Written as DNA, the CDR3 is TGTGCCAGCTGTAGTCGACTGGTCGGGGAAAAACTGTTTTTT. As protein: CASCSRLVGEKLFF.